The sequence of this T cell receptor beta chain was determined in a study of blood T cells in healthy people across ages. General observations from the study: Changes seen in expanded clonotypes were possibly confounded by donor CMV status left unknown.

This clonotype showed up many times. Its cognate antigen is unknown. Healthy Caucasian individuals from Russia aged roughly 6 to 90 served as donors. Primers used in a second PCR of about 6 to 12 cycles were a sample-barcoded 5' primer and a J-beta primer mix. Template switching added a 12-random-nucleotide identifier to every cDNA molecule. Using its own MiXCR run on the 5' RACE reads, TCRdb lists one record per CDR3 protein. Of some 880,000 distinct CDR3 sequences listed, under 40% are singletons. The sample was blood. The source of this sequence is a young man in good health.

In DNA, the CDR3 is TGCGCCAGCAGCCCCAGGGGCCAGCCTAATGAAAAACTGTTTTTT. This translates into CASSPRGQPNEKLFF. V usage is TRBV4-3 and J usage is TRBJ1-4; tentatively, D is TRBD1 (6 bases). V was shortened by 4 bases and J by 3 bases, with 12 bases between the two germline ends. The CDR3 has 15 amino acids. Germline V gives CDR1 LGHNA, CDR2 YSLEER.